Shown below are 8 T cell receptor beta chains from a single sample sequenced in a study of T cell changes during pregnancy in multiple sclerosis. TCRdb keeps only in-frame clones here, not all; method: immunoSEQ multiplex PCR. Of over 50,000 clones listed, 70% to 90% are singletons. This material consisted of peripheral blood, taken in the first trimester of pregnancy. The receptors derive from a female donor with multiple sclerosis, enrolled in a pregnancy study.

The rearrangement links TRBV27 to TRBJ1-3; D is perhaps TRBD1 (6 bases). The CDR3 is made up of 15 amino acids. Trimming cost V 5 bases and J 4 bases, with 15 bases left between them. Germline-derived CDR1 and CDR2 are MNHEY and SMNVEV (reference sequence). The CDR3 protein is CASSGVQGNGNTIYF. CDR3 nucleotide sequence: TGTGCCAGCAGTGGAGTACAGGGAAACGGAAACACCATATATTTT.

The chain carries TRBV28 and TRBJ2-1; D is unresolved. V lost 2 bases and J lost 0, with 8 bases in between. CDR3 length equals 15 residues. CDR1 is MDHEN, CDR2 SYDVKM, per germline. CDR3 amino acids: CASSLGLVSYNEQFF. The DNA of the CDR3 is TGTGCCAGCAGTTTAGGTCTAGTCTCCTACAATGAGCAGTTCTTC.

The V and J genes are TRBV10-3 and TRBJ2-3, with D hard to call. V lost 8 bases and J lost 0, with 6 bases in between. The CDR3 contains 12 residues. From germline, CDR1 is ENHRY and CDR2 SYGVKD. CDR3 in DNA: TGTGCCATCTCGACTAGCACAGATACGCAGTATTTT. Residues: CAISTSTDTQYF.

This sequence joins TRBV10-1 and TRBJ2-7; tentative D call: TRBD1 (6 bases). V lost 0 bases and J 5 bases, leaving 11 bases between the germline ends. Germline V CDR1 and CDR2: WNHNN, SYGVQD (reference sequence). This CDR3 comprises 14 residues. For the CDR3, the DNA is TGCGCCAGCAGTGAGTCGAGGACAGTGAACGAGCAGTACTTC. It codes for CASSESRTVNEQYF.

As regards this clone: The same CDR3 can be traced to other DNA sequences in this sample. V and J are TRBV7-2 and TRBJ2-3; possible D gene TRBD1, 6 bases. The V end lost 1 base, the J end lost 4 bases, and 9 bases lay between the germline ends. Germline V CDR1 and CDR2: SGHTA, FQGNSA. The CDR3 runs 14 residues. CDR3 sequence reads: CASSLGAGADTQYF. In DNA, the CDR3 is TGTGCCAGCAGCTTAGGAGCAGGGGCAGATACGCAGTATTTT.

The chain is built from TRBV7-2 and TRBJ2-7; 8 bases align to TRBD2. CDR3 length: 15 amino acids. V shed 6 bases and J 0 bases; nucleotides not matched to a gene: 7. Per the germline V gene, CDR1 is SGHTA and CDR2 is FQGNSA. The CDR3 DNA follows: TGTGCCAGCAGACCCAGCGGGAGTTACTCCTACGAGCAGTACTTC. Protein: CASRPSGSYSYEQYF.

The chain employs TRBV19 and TRBJ2-3; the D gene is possibly TRBD1 (6 bases). This CDR3 is 13 amino acids long. The V gene lost 9 bases and the J gene lost 5 bases, with 15 bases spanning the gap. Germline V gives CDR1 LNHDA, CDR2 SQIVND (reference sequence). This chain's CDR3 is CASRQGTLDTQYF. CDR3 bases: TGTGCCAGCCGGCAGGGGACCCTAGATACGCAGTATTTT.

The chain couples TRBV4-1 to TRBJ1-2; 7 bases fit TRBD1. The CDR3 contains 14 residues. From germline, CDR1 is MGHRA and CDR2 YSYEKL. V lost 1 base, J lost 7 bases, and 6 bases stayed unmatched. This CDR3 reads CASSQGDSFFGYTF. CDR3 bases: TGCGCCAGCAGCCAAGGGGACAGCTTTTTTGGCTACACCTTC.